Shown below are 10 T cell receptor beta chains from a single sample sequenced in a study of T-cell reconstitution after alpha-beta-depleted transplantation in children (TCRdb year 2016). The sample's treatment or condition, from its label and the paper: allogeneic hematopoietic cell transplantation with graft depleted of TCRalphabeta T cells and CD19 B cells. The library came from PCR. The reads were generated on an Illumina HiSeq 2500. TCR library preparation used molecular barcoding, with unique molecular identifiers applied to normalize quantification of the TCRbeta repertoire. TCRdb ran its own pipeline on the public reads, namely fastp trimming at Q25 and MiXCR clone calling, and kept in-frame beta chains. Here each entry gathers all rows of one CDR3 protein and keeps the most common genes and DNA. Here the sample has 440,000 or so distinct CDR3 sequences; over 40% occur a single time. Approximately 30% of the sample lies in the top ten.

The input for sequencing was PBMCs, taken before TCRalphabeta/CD19-depleted stem cell transplant. The receptor source for this set is a girl aged 2 to 9 with aplastic anemia, due to receive a stem cell transplant.

In its sample, this clonotype was seen once. The chain carries TRBV3-1 and TRBJ2-3; either TRBD1 or TRBD2 may supply D (5 bases each). Germline CDR1 LGHDT, CDR2 YNNKEL (reference sequence). V lost 0 bases and J lost 4, with 20 bases in between. The CDR3 extends over 18 amino acids. CDR3 region: CASSQDPGKVRAPDTQYF. The DNA of the CDR3 is TGTGCCAGCAGCCAAGATCCGGGGAAGGTCAGGGCCCCAGATACGCAGTATTTT.

This clonotype was counted between two and nine times. This rearrangement joins TRBV6-6 to TRBJ2-7; D is uncertain. The CDR3 has 12 residues. V lost 0 bases to trimming and J lost 6 bases, with 6 bases between them. Germline V gene lookup returns CDR1 MNHNY and CDR2 SVGAGI (reference sequence). The CDR3 DNA follows: TGTGCCAGCAGTTACTCCCTAACCGAGCAGTACTTC. Translating gives CASSYSLTEQYF.

This clonotype has just one count. This sequence joins TRBV12-3 or TRBV12-4 and TRBJ2-7, with D perhaps being TRBD1 or TRBD2 (5 bases each). Trimming cost V 6 bases and J 11 bases, with 17 bases left between them. The CDR3 length is 12 residues. The CDR3 loop is CASRPLPGPEYF. DNA of the CDR3: TGTGCCAGCAGACCGTTGCCGGGACCGGAGTACTTC.

The V gene is TRBV5-1, the J gene TRBJ2-5, with D perhaps assigned TRBD1 or TRBD2 (5 bases each). The CDR3 has 13 residues. Germline CDR1 is SGHRS and CDR2 is YFSETQ. Trimming left V 4 bases short and J 3 bases short, with 10 bases between. CDR3 protein: CASSPGAEETQYF. CDR3 in DNA: TGCGCCAGCAGCCCCGGGGCGGAAGAGACCCAGTACTTC.

J is TRBJ1-1 and V is TRBV5-1; TRBD1 aligns across 7 bases. The CDR3 spans 16 residues. J was trimmed by 2 bases and V by 4 bases; bases with no gene match: 11. Germline V gene lookup returns CDR1 SGHRS and CDR2 YFSETQ. CDR3 sequence (DNA): TGCGCCAGCAGCCACCGGGACAGTAAGGGAAACACTGAAGCTTTCTTT. This translates into CASSHRDSKGNTEAFF.

This chain joins TRBV5-1 and TRBJ2-1; D remains ambiguous. V lost 6 bases and J lost 3, with 16 bases in between. Germline V gives CDR1 SGHRS, CDR2 YFSETQ. The length of the CDR3 is 15 residues. The CDR3 sequence: CASTPGNAVYNEQFF. The CDR3 nucleotides read TGCGCCAGCACCCCTGGGAACGCAGTCTACAATGAGCAGTTCTTC.

In its sample, this clonotype was seen a few times. V usage is TRBV5-5 and J usage is TRBJ1-6; TRBD1 is a possible D gene (5 bases). The V end was cut by 7 bases, the J end by 0 bases, with 11 bases between. This CDR3 contains 15 residues. CDR1 and CDR2 (germline): SGHKS, YYEKEE (reference sequence). CDR3 sequence reads: CASSRVSSYNSPLHF. The CDR3 coding sequence is TGTGCCAGCTCCAGGGTGAGCTCCTATAATTCACCCCTCCACTTT.

This chain uses TRBV5-1 with TRBJ2-4; 7 bases line up with TRBD1. The germline gives CDR1 SGHRS, CDR2 YFSETQ. Unmatched junction bases numbered 5, after V lost 3 bases and J lost 5 bases. This CDR3 is built from 14 residues. The CDR3 DNA follows: TGCGCCAGCAGCTCGACAGGGCCCCAAAACATTCAGTACTTC. This encodes CASSSTGPQNIQYF.

This rearrangement joins TRBV5-1 to TRBJ2-1, with 14 nucleotides matching TRBD2. Germline V lookup: CDR1 SGHRS, CDR2 YFSETQ. J was trimmed by 9 bases and V by 2 bases; bases with no gene match: 4. This CDR3 has 15 residues. CDR3: CASSFMTSGRGEQFF. CDR3 sequence (DNA): TGCGCCAGCAGCTTCATGACTAGCGGGAGGGGTGAGCAGTTCTTC.

This clonotype has just a few counts. The CDR3 is CASSLKAGEIGTDTQYF. CDR3 DNA: TGTGCCAGCAGTTTAAAGGCGGGAGAGATCGGGACAGATACGCAGTATTTT. The chain combines TRBV12-3 or TRBV12-4 with TRBJ2-3; 7 bases agree with TRBD2. V lost 2 bases to trimming and J lost 3 bases; unmatched junction nucleotides: 11. The CDR3 extends over 17 amino acids.